Listed below are T cell receptor beta chains from one sample, sequenced in a study of blood T cell repertoires in COVID-19. The table came from immunoSEQ multiplex PCR; TCRdb's copy has only in-frame clones and leaves some out. The repertoire includes 150,000 to 200,000 clones, around 91% of them detected once, and roughly 0.8% sits in the top ten. The sample comprised PBMCs or T cells enriched from blood (not recorded which). The receptors stem from a woman aged 18 to 35 who had recovered from COVID-19. The CDR3 runs from the conserved cysteine through the conserved F or W. Fields, in order: J gene, V gene, D gene, clone size, CDR3 protein, CDR3 DNA. The D gene is left open where the match is weak. Clone size appears in some rows only: once, few, many, or a class for an expanded clone.

j_call: TRBJ1-6; v_call: TRBV10-3; d_call: TRBD1; clone_size: few; cdr3_aa: CAIRDRDSPLHF; cdr3_nt: TGTGCCATCCGGGACAGGGACTCACCCCTCCACTTT
j_call: TRBJ2-7; v_call: TRBV3-1/TRBV3-2; d_call: .; clone_size: .; cdr3_aa: CASSLRLPGLGAEQYF; cdr3_nt: TGTGCCAGCAGCCTCCGCTTACCGGGACTTGGCGCCGAGCAGTACTTC
j_call: TRBJ2-7; v_call: TRBV27; d_call: TRBD2; clone_size: once; cdr3_aa: CASSLSPGGYEQYF; cdr3_nt: TGTGCCAGCAGCCTATCCCCGGGAGGATACGAGCAGTACTTC
j_call: TRBJ2-5; v_call: TRBV21-1; d_call: .; clone_size: .; cdr3_aa: CASSKKTFETGGAETQYF; cdr3_nt: TGTGCCAGCAGCAAAAAAACATTCGAGACAGGGGGCGCCGAGACCCAGTACTTC
j_call: TRBJ1-4; v_call: TRBV6-5; d_call: .; clone_size: .; cdr3_aa: CAPFRGTNEKLFF; cdr3_nt: TGTGCCCCTTTTAGGGGAACTAATGAAAAACTGTTTTTT
j_call: TRBJ1-2; v_call: TRBV29-1; d_call: TRBD1; clone_size: .; cdr3_aa: CSVGDRVTYGYTF; cdr3_nt: TGCAGCGTTGGGGACAGGGTGACCTATGGCTACACCTTC
j_call: TRBJ2-5; v_call: TRBV18; d_call: .; clone_size: .; cdr3_aa: CASSPPRARGQETQYF; cdr3_nt: TGTGCCAGCTCACCACCGCGGGCTCGTGGGCAAGAGACCCAGTACTTC
j_call: TRBJ2-5; v_call: TRBV10-3; d_call: .; clone_size: once; cdr3_aa: CAISVSDRQETQYF; cdr3_nt: TGTGCCATCAGTGTCTCTGACAGGCAAGAGACCCAGTACTTC
j_call: TRBJ2-1; v_call: TRBV18; d_call: TRBD2; clone_size: .; cdr3_aa: CASSPPSGSSYNEQFF; cdr3_nt: TGTGCCAGCTCACCTCCTAGCGGCAGCTCCTACAATGAGCAGTTCTTC
j_call: TRBJ1-1; v_call: TRBV12-3/TRBV12-4; d_call: TRBD1; clone_size: .; cdr3_aa: CATTIRTGVFF; cdr3_nt: TGTGCCACCACGATAAGGACAGGGGTTTTCTTT
j_call: TRBJ2-7; v_call: TRBV4-1; d_call: .; clone_size: .; cdr3_aa: CASSQVAGSFYGYEQYF; cdr3_nt: TGCGCCAGCAGCCAAGTGGCCGGGAGTTTTTACGGCTACGAGCAGTACTTC
j_call: TRBJ1-2; v_call: TRBV6-6; d_call: .; clone_size: .; cdr3_aa: CASSYAGAGDNGYTF; cdr3_nt: TGTGCCAGCAGCTATGCAGGGGCAGGGGACAATGGCTACACCTTC
j_call: TRBJ2-1; v_call: TRBV5-8; d_call: .; clone_size: .; cdr3_aa: CASSLWMTPGNEQFF; cdr3_nt: TGTGCCAGCAGCTTGTGGATGACACCGGGGAATGAGCAGTTCTTC
j_call: TRBJ2-7; v_call: TRBV6-2/TRBV6-3; d_call: TRBD2; clone_size: .; cdr3_aa: CASSLAGVVEQYF; cdr3_nt: TGTGCCAGCAGTCTAGCGGGAGTGGTCGAGCAGTACTTC
j_call: TRBJ2-3; v_call: TRBV6-2/TRBV6-3; d_call: TRBD2; clone_size: once; cdr3_aa: CASSLRLAGADTQYF; cdr3_nt: TGTGCCAGCAGTTTGAGACTAGCGGGAGCAGATACGCAGTATTTT
j_call: TRBJ2-5; v_call: TRBV25-1; d_call: TRBD1; clone_size: .; cdr3_aa: CASEAGTAVGTQYF; cdr3_nt: TGTGCCAGCGAAGCCGGGACAGCGGTTGGGACCCAGTACTTC
j_call: TRBJ2-5; v_call: TRBV12-3/TRBV12-4; d_call: .; clone_size: .; cdr3_aa: CASSWSGEETQYF; cdr3_nt: TGTGCCAGCAGTTGGAGTGGGGAGGAGACCCAGTACTTC
j_call: TRBJ1-5; v_call: TRBV7-3; d_call: .; clone_size: .; cdr3_aa: CASSLRGSDNNQPQHF; cdr3_nt: TGTGCCAGCAGCTTAAGAGGGTCCGACAACAATCAGCCCCAGCATTTT
j_call: TRBJ2-7; v_call: TRBV15; d_call: .; clone_size: .; cdr3_aa: CATSRGGLSVYEQYF; cdr3_nt: TGTGCCACCAGCAGGGGGGGGCTCAGCGTCTACGAGCAGTACTTC
j_call: TRBJ1-2; v_call: TRBV30; d_call: .; clone_size: .; cdr3_aa: CAWRAEGYTF; cdr3_nt: TGTGCCTGGAGGGCGGAAGGCTACACCTTC
j_call: TRBJ2-1; v_call: TRBV5-1; d_call: .; clone_size: .; cdr3_aa: CASSFGSYNEQFF; cdr3_nt: TGCGCCAGCAGCTTCGGGAGTTACAATGAGCAGTTCTTC
j_call: TRBJ2-7; v_call: TRBV5-4; d_call: TRBD2; clone_size: .; cdr3_aa: CASSLIGTSGSHEQYF; cdr3_nt: TGTGCCAGCAGCTTGATCGGGACTAGCGGGAGTCACGAGCAGTACTTC
j_call: TRBJ1-1; v_call: TRBV5-6; d_call: .; clone_size: .; cdr3_aa: CASSLVFERVRKNTEAFF; cdr3_nt: TGTGCCAGCAGCTTGGTTTTCGAGAGGGTGAGGAAGAACACTGAAGCTTTCTTT
j_call: TRBJ2-1; v_call: TRBV19; d_call: TRBD2; clone_size: .; cdr3_aa: CASSMRASGKDEQFF; cdr3_nt: TGTGCCAGTAGTATGAGGGCTAGCGGGAAGGATGAGCAGTTCTTC
j_call: TRBJ2-3; v_call: TRBV7-6; d_call: .; clone_size: .; cdr3_aa: CASERRAGGTDTQYF; cdr3_nt: TGTGCCAGCGAACGGAGGGCCGGGGGAACAGATACGCAGTATTTT
j_call: TRBJ2-5; v_call: TRBV5-4; d_call: .; clone_size: few; cdr3_aa: CASSLDYQETQYF; cdr3_nt: TGTGCCAGCAGCTTGGACTACCAAGAGACCCAGTACTTC
j_call: TRBJ1-2; v_call: TRBV5-1; d_call: TRBD1; clone_size: .; cdr3_aa: CASSEGGSRYGYTF; cdr3_nt: TGCGCCAGCAGCGAAGGGGGCTCACGGTATGGCTACACCTTC
j_call: TRBJ2-2; v_call: TRBV4-1; d_call: TRBD2; clone_size: .; cdr3_aa: CASSLRTPGLGNTGELFF; cdr3_nt: TGCGCCAGCAGCCTACGTACCCCGGGACTAGGGAACACCGGGGAGCTGTTTTTT
j_call: TRBJ2-1; v_call: TRBV14; d_call: TRBD2; clone_size: .; cdr3_aa: CASSQGLAAYNEQFF; cdr3_nt: TGTGCCAGCAGCCAGGGACTAGCGGCCTACAATGAGCAGTTCTTC
j_call: TRBJ1-6; v_call: TRBV19; d_call: .; clone_size: few; cdr3_aa: CASSYSGGDNSPLHF; cdr3_nt: TGTGCCAGTAGTTACTCGGGGGGGGATAATTCACCCCTCCACTTT
j_call: TRBJ1-2; v_call: TRBV4-3; d_call: .; clone_size: .; cdr3_aa: CASSQAVRRRTYGYTF; cdr3_nt: TGCGCCAGCAGCCAAGCCGTACGCAGGCGTACTTATGGCTACACCTTC
j_call: TRBJ2-7; v_call: TRBV4-1; d_call: TRBD1; clone_size: once; cdr3_aa: CASSLTGLYEQYF; cdr3_nt: TGCGCCAGCAGCCTGACAGGGCTCTACGAGCAGTACTTC
j_call: TRBJ1-1; v_call: TRBV21-1; d_call: .; clone_size: .; cdr3_aa: CARGIRQGACTEAFF; cdr3_nt: TGTGCCAGGGGAATTCGACAGGGGGCCTGTACTGAAGCTTTCTTT
j_call: TRBJ2-7; v_call: TRBV4-3; d_call: .; clone_size: .; cdr3_aa: CASSQELFQGYEQYF; cdr3_nt: TGCGCCAGCAGCCAAGAGTTGTTCCAGGGATACGAGCAGTACTTC
j_call: TRBJ2-3; v_call: TRBV5-1; d_call: .; clone_size: .; cdr3_aa: CASSLGGRPDTQYF; cdr3_nt: TGCGCCAGCAGCTTGGGGGGGAGGCCAGATACGCAGTATTTT
j_call: TRBJ2-7; v_call: TRBV18; d_call: .; clone_size: .; cdr3_aa: CASSPGVESYEQYF; cdr3_nt: TGTGCCAGCTCACCAGGAGTAGAATCCTACGAGCAGTACTTC
j_call: TRBJ2-7; v_call: TRBV5-4; d_call: .; clone_size: .; cdr3_aa: CASSLKGQDYEQYF; cdr3_nt: TGTGCCAGCAGCTTAAAGGGACAAGACTACGAGCAGTACTTC
j_call: TRBJ2-7; v_call: TRBV29-1; d_call: TRBD1; clone_size: .; cdr3_aa: CSAGGQGGPYEQYF; cdr3_nt: TGCAGCGCTGGGGGACAGGGGGGACCCTACGAGCAGTACTTC
j_call: TRBJ2-7; v_call: TRBV11-2; d_call: TRBD2; clone_size: .; cdr3_aa: CASSSLAGSHEQYF; cdr3_nt: TGTGCCAGCAGCTCACTAGCGGGAAGCCACGAGCAGTACTTC
j_call: TRBJ2-3; v_call: TRBV5-1; d_call: .; clone_size: .; cdr3_aa: CASSLFLGADTQYF; cdr3_nt: TGCGCCAGCAGCTTGTTTTTGGGAGCAGATACGCAGTATTTT
j_call: TRBJ1-1; v_call: TRBV7-9; d_call: .; clone_size: .; cdr3_aa: CASSGGRVEAFF; cdr3_nt: TGTGCCAGCAGCGGGGGGAGGGTGGAAGCTTTCTTT
j_call: TRBJ2-7; v_call: TRBV5-1; d_call: TRBD1; clone_size: .; cdr3_aa: CASTFGGTGTVEQYF; cdr3_nt: TGCGCCAGCACCTTTGGGGGAACCGGGACAGTCGAGCAGTACTTC
j_call: TRBJ1-1; v_call: TRBV12-3/TRBV12-4; d_call: .; clone_size: .; cdr3_aa: CASSSLIRGEAFF; cdr3_nt: TGTGCCAGCAGTTCCTTAATCCGGGGTGAAGCTTTCTTT
j_call: TRBJ1-5; v_call: TRBV27; d_call: .; clone_size: .; cdr3_aa: CASSFQGGGNQPQHF; cdr3_nt: TGTGCCAGCAGTTTCCAGGGCGGGGGCAATCAGCCCCAGCATTTT
j_call: TRBJ2-2; v_call: TRBV27; d_call: .; clone_size: .; cdr3_aa: CASSPGSASHRELFF; cdr3_nt: TGTGCCAGCAGCCCGGGGAGCGCGAGCCACCGGGAGCTGTTTTTT